These T cell receptor beta chains were read from a single sample in a study of CD8 T cells in Susac syndrome. TCRdb fed the immunoSEQ multiplex PCR reads into MiXCR, producing one record per CDR3 protein. This sample carries about 190,000 distinct CDR3 sequences, 95% of them seen once, and the ten largest clones take 0.08% to 0.11%. Input material: CD4+ T cells from PBMCs. Source of these receptors: a human donor in good health. Each CDR3 is given with its conserved first and last residue. A D gene is named only where the DNA matches it firmly. Rows give clone size only sometimes, using once, few, many, or a class for an expanded clone.

abundance	d_gene	j_gene	v_gene	CDR3aa	CDR3nt
NA	NA	TRBJ2-2	TRBV20-1	CSAPGRSNTGELFF	TGCAGTGCACCGGGACGATCGAACACCGGGGAGCTGTTTTTT
NA	TRBD1	TRBJ2-7	TRBV27	CASSLSPGQGDYEQYF	TGTGCCAGCAGTTTATCCCCCGGGCAGGGGGACTACGAGCAGTACTTC
NA	TRBD2	TRBJ2-1	TRBV15	CATSRDSLTSGSGGRFF	TGTGCCACCAGCAGAGATTCGTTGACTAGCGGGAGTGGAGGTCGGTTCTTC
NA	NA	TRBJ2-6	TRBV11-2	CASSILLGAPGANVLTF	TGTGCCAGCAGCATATTACTCGGGGCGCCTGGGGCCAACGTCCTGACTTTC
once	NA	TRBJ2-2	TRBV15	CATSIRSGAAGELFF	TGTGCCACCAGCATTCGATCGGGGGCGGCCGGGGAGCTGTTTTTT
NA	NA	TRBJ1-5	TRBV20-1	CSVHRGSGQSQHF	TGCAGTGTTCATAGGGGTTCGGGTCAGTCCCAGCATTTT
NA	NA	TRBJ2-3	TRBV7-2	CASSPVIQSTDTQYF	TGTGCCAGCAGCCCCGTTATACAGAGCACAGATACGCAGTATTTT
once	NA	TRBJ1-1	TRBV29-1	CSVEKNTEAFF	TGCAGCGTTGAGAAGAACACTGAAGCTTTCTTT
NA	NA	TRBJ1-3	TRBV3-1	CASSQESDSGNTIYF	TGTGCCAGCAGCCAAGAATCAGACTCTGGAAACACCATATATTTT
once	NA	TRBJ2-1	TRBV2	CASTWTGGNEQFF	TGTGCCAGCACTTGGACTGGAGGGAATGAGCAGTTCTTC
NA	NA	TRBJ2-3	TRBV10-3	CAISEGQYTDTQYF	TGTGCCATCAGTGAGGGACAGTACACAGATACGCAGTATTTT
NA	TRBD2	TRBJ2-4	TRBV29-1	CSVGLEGNIQYF	TGCAGCGTGGGACTAGAGGGAAACATTCAGTACTTC
NA	NA	TRBJ1-1	TRBV20-1	CSARHSLNTEAFF	TGCAGTGCCCGACATTCCTTAAACACTGAAGCTTTCTTT
NA	TRBD1	TRBJ1-2	TRBV12-3/TRBV12-4	CASSFIQGAKGYTF	TGTGCCAGCAGTTTTATCCAGGGGGCAAAAGGCTACACCTTC
NA	NA	TRBJ1-3	TRBV30	CAIEGSGNTIYF	TGTGCCATTGAGGGATCTGGAAACACCATATATTTT
once	TRBD1	TRBJ1-1	TRBV20-1	CSAPHPGQGNTEAFF	TGCAGTGCTCCCCATCCGGGACAGGGGAACACTGAAGCTTTCTTT
NA	TRBD1	TRBJ2-1	TRBV4-3	CASSQETGSYNEQFF	TGCGCCAGCAGCCAAGAGACAGGGTCCTACAATGAGCAGTTCTTC
NA	NA	TRBJ2-2	TRBV24-1	CATSDWKSTGELFF	TGTGCCACCAGTGATTGGAAGAGCACCGGGGAGCTGTTTTTT
NA	NA	TRBJ1-6	TRBV3-1	CASSPPGHSYNSPLHF	TGTGCCAGCAGCCCCCCGGGCCACTCCTATAATTCACCCCTCCACTTT
NA	NA	TRBJ2-5	TRBV29-1	CSVQQIQETQYF	TGCAGCGTTCAACAGATCCAAGAGACCCAGTACTTC
once	NA	TRBJ1-4	TRBV20-1	CSARAGPNEKLFF	TGCAGTGCTAGGGCAGGGCCTAATGAAAAACTGTTTTTT
NA	TRBD1	TRBJ1-4	TRBV29-1	CSVSQGASGEKLFF	TGCAGCGTCAGCCAGGGGGCCTCGGGAGAAAAACTGTTTTTT
NA	NA	TRBJ2-1	TRBV29-1	CSVDVPGGGYNEQFF	TGCAGCGTTGATGTCCCAGGGGGGGGGTACAATGAGCAGTTCTTC
NA	NA	TRBJ1-1	TRBV12-3/TRBV12-4	CASSLVGGATEAFF	TGTGCCAGCAGTTTAGTCGGGGGCGCTACTGAAGCTTTCTTT
NA	NA	TRBJ1-2	TRBV29-1	CSVHNDGYTF	TGCAGCGTTCACAATGATGGCTACACCTTC
NA	TRBD2	TRBJ2-1	TRBV20-1	CSAIGLAGSYNEQFF	TGCAGTGCTATTGGACTAGCGGGTTCCTACAATGAGCAGTTCTTC
NA	NA	TRBJ2-6	TRBV29-1	CSVSPSGANVLTF	TGCAGCGTTTCACCCTCTGGGGCCAACGTCCTGACTTTC
NA	NA	TRBJ1-4	TRBV29-1	CSVGAGSEKLFF	TGCAGCGTTGGGGCTGGCAGCGAAAAACTGTTTTTT
NA	TRBD1	TRBJ2-7	TRBV3-1	CASSQGPTGSEQYF	TGTGCCAGCAGCCAAGGCCCGACAGGGAGCGAGCAGTACTTC
NA	TRBD1	TRBJ2-3	TRBV20-1	CSASWGQGAADTQYF	TGCAGTGCTAGTTGGGGACAGGGTGCTGCAGATACGCAGTATTTT
NA	TRBD2	TRBJ2-1	TRBV30	CAWSPNSGTYNEQFF	TGTGCCTGGAGTCCGAATAGCGGGACCTACAATGAGCAGTTCTTC
NA	TRBD1	TRBJ2-3	TRBV7-2	CASSTYGEGQGSGTQYF	TGTGCCAGCAGCACTTACGGGGAAGGACAGGGGAGTGGTACGCAGTATTTT
NA	NA	TRBJ1-1	TRBV20-1	CSASNTEAFF	TGCAGTGCTAGTAACACTGAAGCTTTCTTT
NA	TRBD1	TRBJ1-2	TRBV6-6	CASSATDRDYGYTF	TGTGCCAGCAGTGCGACCGACAGGGACTATGGCTACACCTTC
once	NA	TRBJ1-2	TRBV20-1	CSAKRDGPAYGYTF	TGCAGTGCAAAACGAGACGGACCCGCGTATGGCTACACCTTC
NA	NA	TRBJ1-6	TRBV7-9	CASRPGAMGSPLHF	TGTGCCAGCAGGCCGGGGGCAATGGGATCACCCCTCCACTTT
NA	NA	TRBJ1-1	TRBV30	CAWSVKGATEAFF	TGTGCCTGGAGTGTGAAGGGAGCCACTGAAGCTTTCTTT
NA	NA	TRBJ1-4	TRBV15	CATSGDSDAATNEKLFF	TGTGCCACCAGCGGAGACTCGGACGCCGCAACTAATGAAAAACTGTTTTTT
NA	NA	TRBJ1-2	TRBV7-2	CASSPSTADYGYTF	TGTGCCAGCAGCCCTTCGACAGCTGACTATGGCTACACCTTC
NA	NA	TRBJ2-1	TRBV6-2/TRBV6-3	CASSYLRGTNEQFF	TGTGCCAGCAGTTATTTGCGGGGAACCAATGAGCAGTTCTTC
NA	TRBD1	TRBJ1-1	TRBV20-1	CSARDLGTGGIEAFF	TGCAGTGCTAGAGATCTCGGGACAGGGGGAATTGAAGCTTTCTTT